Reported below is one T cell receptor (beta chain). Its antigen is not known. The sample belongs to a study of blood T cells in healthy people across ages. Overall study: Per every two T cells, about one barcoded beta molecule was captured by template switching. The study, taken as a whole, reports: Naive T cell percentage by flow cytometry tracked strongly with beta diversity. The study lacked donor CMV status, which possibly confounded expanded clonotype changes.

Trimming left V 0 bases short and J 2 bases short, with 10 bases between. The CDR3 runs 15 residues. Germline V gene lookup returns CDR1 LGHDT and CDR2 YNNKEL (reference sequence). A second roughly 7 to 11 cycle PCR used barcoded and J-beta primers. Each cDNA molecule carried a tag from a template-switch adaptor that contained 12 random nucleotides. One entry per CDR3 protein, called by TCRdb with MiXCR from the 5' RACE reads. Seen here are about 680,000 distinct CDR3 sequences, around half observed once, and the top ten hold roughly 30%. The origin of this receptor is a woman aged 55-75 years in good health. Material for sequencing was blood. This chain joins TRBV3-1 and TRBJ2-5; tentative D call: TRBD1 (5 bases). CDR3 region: CASSQDHGQQETQYF. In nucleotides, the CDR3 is TGTGCCAGCAGCCAAGATCATGGACAACAAGAGACCCAGTACTTC.